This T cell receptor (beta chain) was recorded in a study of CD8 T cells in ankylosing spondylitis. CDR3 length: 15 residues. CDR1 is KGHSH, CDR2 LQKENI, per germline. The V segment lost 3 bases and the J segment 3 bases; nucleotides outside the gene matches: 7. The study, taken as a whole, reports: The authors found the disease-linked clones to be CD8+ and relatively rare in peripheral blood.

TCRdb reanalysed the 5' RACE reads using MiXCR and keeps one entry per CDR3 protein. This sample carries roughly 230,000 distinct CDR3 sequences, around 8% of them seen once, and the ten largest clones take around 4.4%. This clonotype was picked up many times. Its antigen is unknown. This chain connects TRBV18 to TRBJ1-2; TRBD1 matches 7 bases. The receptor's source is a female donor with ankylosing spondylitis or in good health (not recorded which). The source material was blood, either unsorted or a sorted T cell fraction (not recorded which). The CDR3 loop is CASSPSGQQYYGYTF. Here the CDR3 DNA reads TGTGCCAGCTCACCCTCGGGACAGCAGTACTATGGCTACACCTTC.